Each of the 14 T cell receptor beta chains below was sequenced from the same sample in a study of shared clonotypes between healthy human individuals. The data were produced by immunoSEQ multiplex PCR, yet TCRdb's version contains in-frame clones alone and is incomplete. The sample holds roughly 2.2 million clones, more than 85% seen once. The sample was naive CD4+ T cells from PBMCs. The subset here: CD45RA+ positively selected. These TCRs come from a man aged 18 to 29 in good health. Some clones in this sample may be carry-over from other donors' samples.

This clone has only one observation. This chain joins TRBV10-3 and TRBJ2-1; TRBD1 matches 9 bases. With V trimmed by 11 bases and J by 4 bases, 6 bases remained unmatched. CDR3 length: 13 residues. CDR1 ENHRY and CDR2 SYGVKD come from the germline V gene. The CDR3 nucleotides read TGTGCCGTAAAGACAGGGGGTTACAATGAGCAGTTCTTC. Protein sequence: CAVKTGGYNEQFF.

This chain joins TRBV5-8 and TRBJ2-7; D is undetermined. The V gene lost 0 bases and the J gene lost 6 bases, with 13 bases spanning the gap. Germline CDR1 reads SGHTS; CDR2 reads YDEGEE. This CDR3 comprises 14 residues. For the CDR3, the DNA is TGTGCCAGCAGCTTGGGTCCCTATCGGTTCGAGCAGTACTTC. Translating gives CASSLGPYRFEQYF. Full variable domain (missing parts from reference TRBV5-8 and TRBJ2-7): EAGVTQSPTHLIKTRGQQATLRCSPISGHTSVYWYQQALGLGLQFLLWYDEGEERNRGNFPPRFSGRQFPNYSSELNVNALELEDSALYLCASSLGPYRFEQYFGPGTRLTVT.

J is TRBJ2-1 and V is TRBV5-1; 13 nucleotides align to TRBD2. Germline CDR1 reads SGHRS; CDR2 reads YFSETQ. J was trimmed by 5 bases and V by 4 bases; bases with no gene match: 15. The CDR3 consists of 19 residues. The CDR3 protein is CASSPGLAGFLLTHNEQFF. The DNA for the CDR3 is TGCGCCAGCAGCCCGGGACTAGCGGGATTTCTACTTACACACAATGAGCAGTTCTTC.

As regards this clone: One end of the junction fails to match germline, which may point to a read error. The chain links TRBV10-3 to TRBJ2-2; D may be TRBD2 (5 bases). Germline lookup yields CDR1 ENHRY and CDR2 SYGVKD. The CDR3 contains 12 residues. This chain's CDR3 is CAIGSRIGKLFF. The CDR3 coding sequence is TGTGCCATAGGGAGTCGTATCGGGAAGCTGTTTTTT.

Remarks on this clone: The same CDR3 arises from other DNA sequences in this sample as well. The chain uses TRBV5-1 and TRBJ2-5, with unresolved D. The CDR3 is 13 residues long. The germline V and J ends were trimmed by 2 bases and 1 base, with 6 bases remaining between them. Germline CDR1 SGHRS, CDR2 YFSETQ. The CDR3 loop reads CASSFISQETQYF. The CDR3 DNA reads as TGCGCCAGCAGCTTTATTAGCCAAGAGACCCAGTACTTC.

The genes are TRBV2 and TRBJ2-7; a possible D gene is TRBD2 (6 bases). Germline CDR1 is SNHLY and CDR2 is FYNNEI. The CDR3 has 13 amino acids. This CDR3 reads CATGSLRSYEQYF. In DNA form, the CDR3 reads TGTGCGACCGGGAGCCTTCGCTCCTACGAGCAGTACTTC.

This clone was picked up a small number of times. This chain's CDR3 is CSVEGAAGTDTQYF. The DNA of the CDR3 is TGCAGCGTTGAAGGAGCGGCGGGCACAGATACGCAGTATTTT. The chain couples TRBV29-1 to TRBJ2-3; TRBD2 might be the D (5 bases). Per germline, CDR1 SQVTM and CDR2 ANQGSEA. The CDR3 totals 14 residues. V lost 1 base and J lost 1, with 9 bases in between.

V gene TRBV7-9 combines with J gene TRBJ2-5, with D perhaps matching TRBD1 (5 bases). Germline values: CDR1 SEHNR, CDR2 FQNEAQ (reference sequence). The germline V and J ends were trimmed by 1 base and 4 bases, with 13 bases remaining between them. The CDR3 extends over 15 amino acids. As DNA, the CDR3 is TGTGCCAGCAGCTTAGAGTACGCAGGGCTAGAGACCCAGTACTTC. Its protein is CASSLEYAGLETQYF.

This chain connects TRBV19 to TRBJ1-2; tentative D call: TRBD1 (6 bases). The CDR3 consists of 11 residues. V was trimmed by 6 bases and J by 8 bases, leaving 10 bases between them. CDR1 LNHDA and CDR2 SQIVND come from the germline V gene (reference sequence). CDR3 coding DNA: TGTGCCAGTAGCGGGGGGCCGGGCTACACCTTC. Protein product: CASSGGPGYTF.

V gene TRBV18 combines with J gene TRBJ1-1, with unresolved D. V was trimmed by 6 bases and J by 1 base, leaving 15 bases between them. CDR3 length equals 15 residues. Germline assignment: CDR1 KGHSH and CDR2 LQKENI. The CDR3 sequence: CASSPPGLGNTEAFF. For the CDR3, the DNA is TGTGCCAGCTCCCCTCCGGGCCTCGGGAACACTGAAGCTTTCTTT. Full variable domain (missing parts from reference TRBV18 and TRBJ1-1): NAGVMQNPRHLVRRRGQEARLRCSPMKGHSHVYWYRQLPEEGLKFMVYLQKENIIDESGMPKERFSAEFPKEGPSILRIQQVVRGDSAAYFCASSPPGLGNTEAFFGQGTRLTVV.

V is TRBV15 and J is TRBJ2-7; no firm D call. This CDR3 region has 14 residues. Trimming took 6 bases from V and 2 from J, leaving 14 bases between them. The germline V gene has CDR1 LNHNV and CDR2 YYDKDF (reference sequence). CDR3 in DNA: TGTGCCACCAGGGAAAAGGTAGGGCCCTACGAGCAGTACTTC. Its protein is CATREKVGPYEQYF.

This sequence joins TRBV21-1 and TRBJ1-1. TRBV21-1 is reported as a pseudogene. The CDR3 covers 15 residues. Written as DNA, the CDR3 is TGTGCCAGCAGCGCAACGGGACTGGGGAACACTGAAGCTTTCTTT. Translation gives CASSATGLGNTEAFF.

This clone was found once. The chain couples TRBV11-1 to TRBJ2-1; D unclear. Trimming shortened V by 1 base and J by 0 bases, and 7 bases separated the two germline ends. Germline loops: CDR1 SGHAT, CDR2 FQDESV (reference sequence). This CDR3 is built from 15 residues. CDR3 amino acids: CASSLVLLSYNEQFF. In nucleotides, the CDR3 is TGTGCCAGCAGCTTAGTGCTCCTCTCCTACAATGAGCAGTTCTTC.

The V call is TRBV7-3, the J call TRBJ2-7; D unclear. CDR1 is SGHTA and CDR2 is FQGTGA in the germline V gene. CDR3 length: 13 amino acids. V was pared by 6 bases and J by 1 base, with 10 bases between. Written as DNA, the CDR3 is TGTGCCAGCAGGGCTGGGGTTTCCTACGAGCAGTACTTC. Translating it yields CASRAGVSYEQYF.